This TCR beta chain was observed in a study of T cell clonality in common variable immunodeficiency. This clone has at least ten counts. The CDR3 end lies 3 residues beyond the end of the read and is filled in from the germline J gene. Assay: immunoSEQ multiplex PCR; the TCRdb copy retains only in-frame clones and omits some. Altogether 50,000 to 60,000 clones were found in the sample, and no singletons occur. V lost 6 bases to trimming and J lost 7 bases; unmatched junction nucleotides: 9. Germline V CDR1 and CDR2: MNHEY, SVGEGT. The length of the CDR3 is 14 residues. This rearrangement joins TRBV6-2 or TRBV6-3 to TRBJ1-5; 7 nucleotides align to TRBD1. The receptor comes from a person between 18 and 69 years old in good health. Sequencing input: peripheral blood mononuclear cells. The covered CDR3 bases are TGTGCCAGCAGCCCTACCACAGGGGACCAGCCC. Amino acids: CASSPTTGDQP. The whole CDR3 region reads CASSPTTGDQPQHF.